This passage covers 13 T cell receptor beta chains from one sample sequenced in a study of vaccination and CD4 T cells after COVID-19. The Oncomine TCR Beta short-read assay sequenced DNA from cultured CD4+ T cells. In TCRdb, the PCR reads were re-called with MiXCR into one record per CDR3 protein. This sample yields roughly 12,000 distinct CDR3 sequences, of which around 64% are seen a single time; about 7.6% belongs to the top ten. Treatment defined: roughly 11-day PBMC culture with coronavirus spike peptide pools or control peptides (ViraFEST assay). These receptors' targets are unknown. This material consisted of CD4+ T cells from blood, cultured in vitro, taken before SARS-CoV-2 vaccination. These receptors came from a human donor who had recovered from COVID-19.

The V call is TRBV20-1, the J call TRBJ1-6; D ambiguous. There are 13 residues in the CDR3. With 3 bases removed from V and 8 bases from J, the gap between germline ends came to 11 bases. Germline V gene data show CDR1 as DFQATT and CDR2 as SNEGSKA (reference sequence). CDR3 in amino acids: CSARVVLDSPLHF. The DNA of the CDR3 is TGCAGTGCTAGGGTCGTCCTGGATTCACCCCTCCACTTT.

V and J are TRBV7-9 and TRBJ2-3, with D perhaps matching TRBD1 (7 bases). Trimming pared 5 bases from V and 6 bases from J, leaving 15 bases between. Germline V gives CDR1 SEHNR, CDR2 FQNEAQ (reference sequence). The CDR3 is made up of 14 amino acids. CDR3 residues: CASSQGGGWDTQYF. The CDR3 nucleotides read TGTGCCAGCAGCCAAGGAGGGGGCTGGGATACGCAGTATTTT.

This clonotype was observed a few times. The CDR3 protein is CSARGLAGLYNEQFF. The CDR3 DNA follows: TGCAGTGCTAGAGGACTAGCGGGACTTTACAATGAGCAGTTCTTC. The rearrangement uses TRBV20-1 and TRBJ2-1; 11 bases align to TRBD2. The V gene's germline CDR1 is DFQATT and CDR2 SNEGSKA (reference sequence). The CDR3 has 15 residues. V was pared by 1 base and J by 4 bases, with 3 bases of the junction left unmatched.

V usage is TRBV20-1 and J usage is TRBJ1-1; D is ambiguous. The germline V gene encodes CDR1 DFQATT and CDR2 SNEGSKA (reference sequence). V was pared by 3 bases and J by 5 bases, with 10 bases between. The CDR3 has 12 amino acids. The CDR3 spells CSASSGRTEAFF. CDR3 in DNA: TGCAGTGCTAGTTCGGGTCGGACTGAAGCTTTCTTT.

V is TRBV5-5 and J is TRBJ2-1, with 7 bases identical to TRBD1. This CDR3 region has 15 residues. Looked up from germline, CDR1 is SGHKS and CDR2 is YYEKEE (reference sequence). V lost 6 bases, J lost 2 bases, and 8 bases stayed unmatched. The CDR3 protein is CASTQAGTAYNEQFF. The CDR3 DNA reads TGTGCCAGCACCCAGGCAGGGACAGCCTACAATGAGCAGTTCTTC.

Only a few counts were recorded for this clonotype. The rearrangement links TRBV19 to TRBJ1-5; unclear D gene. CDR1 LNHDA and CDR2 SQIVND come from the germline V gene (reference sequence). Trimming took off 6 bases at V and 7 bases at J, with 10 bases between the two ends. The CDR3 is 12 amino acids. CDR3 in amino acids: CASSASRQPQHF. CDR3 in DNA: TGTGCCAGTAGCGCTTCAAGGCAGCCCCAGCATTTT.

The DNA of the CDR3 is TGTGCCACCAGCAGAGGTCCAGGGACAACTAATGAAAAACTGTTTTTT. This translates into CATSRGPGTTNEKLFF. The rearrangement uses TRBV15 and TRBJ1-4, with D perhaps matching TRBD1 (5 bases). Trimming cost V 1 base and J 0 bases, with 9 bases left between them. The germline V gene encodes CDR1 LNHNV and CDR2 YYDKDF (reference sequence). The CDR3 is 16 residues long.

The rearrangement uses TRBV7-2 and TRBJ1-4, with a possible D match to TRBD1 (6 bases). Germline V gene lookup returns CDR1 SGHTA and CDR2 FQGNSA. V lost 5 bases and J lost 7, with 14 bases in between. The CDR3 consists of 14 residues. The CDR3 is CASSPGAFGEKLFF. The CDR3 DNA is TGTGCCAGCAGCCCAGGGGCGTTTGGTGAAAAACTGTTTTTT.

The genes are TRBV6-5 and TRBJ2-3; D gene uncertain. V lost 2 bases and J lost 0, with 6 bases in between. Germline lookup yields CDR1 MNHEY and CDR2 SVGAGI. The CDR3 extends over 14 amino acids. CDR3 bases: TGTGCCAGCAGTTACGACCTTAGCACAGATACGCAGTATTTT. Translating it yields CASSYDLSTDTQYF.

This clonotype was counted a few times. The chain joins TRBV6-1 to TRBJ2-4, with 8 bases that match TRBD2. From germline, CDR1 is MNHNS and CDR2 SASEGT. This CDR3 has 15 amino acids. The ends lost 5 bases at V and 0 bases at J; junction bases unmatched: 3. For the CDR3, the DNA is TGTGCCAGCAGTACGGGGGGGCTAGCCAAAAACATTCAGTACTTC. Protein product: CASSTGGLAKNIQYF.

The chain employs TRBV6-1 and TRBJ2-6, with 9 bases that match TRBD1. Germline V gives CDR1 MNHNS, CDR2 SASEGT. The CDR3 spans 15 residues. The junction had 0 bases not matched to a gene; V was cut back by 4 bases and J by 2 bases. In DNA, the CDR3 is TGTGCCAGCAGTGGACAGGGGGCTGGGGCCAACGTCCTGACTTTC. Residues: CASSGQGAGANVLTF.

CDR3 amino acids: CASSLQVSPLHF. The DNA of the CDR3 is TGTGCCAGCAGTTTACAGGTCTCACCCCTCCACTTT. The chain combines TRBV6-5 with TRBJ1-6; D is possibly TRBD1 (5 bases). Trimming shortened V by 4 bases and J by 10 bases, and 8 bases separated the two germline ends. Germline V CDR1 and CDR2: MNHEY, SVGAGI. The length of the CDR3 is 12 residues.

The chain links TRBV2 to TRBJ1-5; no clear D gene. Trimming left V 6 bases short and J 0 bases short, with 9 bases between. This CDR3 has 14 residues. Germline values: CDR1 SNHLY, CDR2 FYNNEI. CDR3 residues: CASRRDYSNQPQHF. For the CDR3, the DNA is TGTGCCAGCAGGCGGGATTATAGCAATCAGCCCCAGCATTTT. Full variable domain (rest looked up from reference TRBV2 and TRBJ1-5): EPEVTQTPSHQVTQMGQEVILRCVPISNHLYFYWYRQILGQKVEFLVSFYNNEISEKSEIFDDQFSVERPDGSNFTLKIRSTKLEDSAMYFCASRRDYSNQPQHFGDGTRLSIL.